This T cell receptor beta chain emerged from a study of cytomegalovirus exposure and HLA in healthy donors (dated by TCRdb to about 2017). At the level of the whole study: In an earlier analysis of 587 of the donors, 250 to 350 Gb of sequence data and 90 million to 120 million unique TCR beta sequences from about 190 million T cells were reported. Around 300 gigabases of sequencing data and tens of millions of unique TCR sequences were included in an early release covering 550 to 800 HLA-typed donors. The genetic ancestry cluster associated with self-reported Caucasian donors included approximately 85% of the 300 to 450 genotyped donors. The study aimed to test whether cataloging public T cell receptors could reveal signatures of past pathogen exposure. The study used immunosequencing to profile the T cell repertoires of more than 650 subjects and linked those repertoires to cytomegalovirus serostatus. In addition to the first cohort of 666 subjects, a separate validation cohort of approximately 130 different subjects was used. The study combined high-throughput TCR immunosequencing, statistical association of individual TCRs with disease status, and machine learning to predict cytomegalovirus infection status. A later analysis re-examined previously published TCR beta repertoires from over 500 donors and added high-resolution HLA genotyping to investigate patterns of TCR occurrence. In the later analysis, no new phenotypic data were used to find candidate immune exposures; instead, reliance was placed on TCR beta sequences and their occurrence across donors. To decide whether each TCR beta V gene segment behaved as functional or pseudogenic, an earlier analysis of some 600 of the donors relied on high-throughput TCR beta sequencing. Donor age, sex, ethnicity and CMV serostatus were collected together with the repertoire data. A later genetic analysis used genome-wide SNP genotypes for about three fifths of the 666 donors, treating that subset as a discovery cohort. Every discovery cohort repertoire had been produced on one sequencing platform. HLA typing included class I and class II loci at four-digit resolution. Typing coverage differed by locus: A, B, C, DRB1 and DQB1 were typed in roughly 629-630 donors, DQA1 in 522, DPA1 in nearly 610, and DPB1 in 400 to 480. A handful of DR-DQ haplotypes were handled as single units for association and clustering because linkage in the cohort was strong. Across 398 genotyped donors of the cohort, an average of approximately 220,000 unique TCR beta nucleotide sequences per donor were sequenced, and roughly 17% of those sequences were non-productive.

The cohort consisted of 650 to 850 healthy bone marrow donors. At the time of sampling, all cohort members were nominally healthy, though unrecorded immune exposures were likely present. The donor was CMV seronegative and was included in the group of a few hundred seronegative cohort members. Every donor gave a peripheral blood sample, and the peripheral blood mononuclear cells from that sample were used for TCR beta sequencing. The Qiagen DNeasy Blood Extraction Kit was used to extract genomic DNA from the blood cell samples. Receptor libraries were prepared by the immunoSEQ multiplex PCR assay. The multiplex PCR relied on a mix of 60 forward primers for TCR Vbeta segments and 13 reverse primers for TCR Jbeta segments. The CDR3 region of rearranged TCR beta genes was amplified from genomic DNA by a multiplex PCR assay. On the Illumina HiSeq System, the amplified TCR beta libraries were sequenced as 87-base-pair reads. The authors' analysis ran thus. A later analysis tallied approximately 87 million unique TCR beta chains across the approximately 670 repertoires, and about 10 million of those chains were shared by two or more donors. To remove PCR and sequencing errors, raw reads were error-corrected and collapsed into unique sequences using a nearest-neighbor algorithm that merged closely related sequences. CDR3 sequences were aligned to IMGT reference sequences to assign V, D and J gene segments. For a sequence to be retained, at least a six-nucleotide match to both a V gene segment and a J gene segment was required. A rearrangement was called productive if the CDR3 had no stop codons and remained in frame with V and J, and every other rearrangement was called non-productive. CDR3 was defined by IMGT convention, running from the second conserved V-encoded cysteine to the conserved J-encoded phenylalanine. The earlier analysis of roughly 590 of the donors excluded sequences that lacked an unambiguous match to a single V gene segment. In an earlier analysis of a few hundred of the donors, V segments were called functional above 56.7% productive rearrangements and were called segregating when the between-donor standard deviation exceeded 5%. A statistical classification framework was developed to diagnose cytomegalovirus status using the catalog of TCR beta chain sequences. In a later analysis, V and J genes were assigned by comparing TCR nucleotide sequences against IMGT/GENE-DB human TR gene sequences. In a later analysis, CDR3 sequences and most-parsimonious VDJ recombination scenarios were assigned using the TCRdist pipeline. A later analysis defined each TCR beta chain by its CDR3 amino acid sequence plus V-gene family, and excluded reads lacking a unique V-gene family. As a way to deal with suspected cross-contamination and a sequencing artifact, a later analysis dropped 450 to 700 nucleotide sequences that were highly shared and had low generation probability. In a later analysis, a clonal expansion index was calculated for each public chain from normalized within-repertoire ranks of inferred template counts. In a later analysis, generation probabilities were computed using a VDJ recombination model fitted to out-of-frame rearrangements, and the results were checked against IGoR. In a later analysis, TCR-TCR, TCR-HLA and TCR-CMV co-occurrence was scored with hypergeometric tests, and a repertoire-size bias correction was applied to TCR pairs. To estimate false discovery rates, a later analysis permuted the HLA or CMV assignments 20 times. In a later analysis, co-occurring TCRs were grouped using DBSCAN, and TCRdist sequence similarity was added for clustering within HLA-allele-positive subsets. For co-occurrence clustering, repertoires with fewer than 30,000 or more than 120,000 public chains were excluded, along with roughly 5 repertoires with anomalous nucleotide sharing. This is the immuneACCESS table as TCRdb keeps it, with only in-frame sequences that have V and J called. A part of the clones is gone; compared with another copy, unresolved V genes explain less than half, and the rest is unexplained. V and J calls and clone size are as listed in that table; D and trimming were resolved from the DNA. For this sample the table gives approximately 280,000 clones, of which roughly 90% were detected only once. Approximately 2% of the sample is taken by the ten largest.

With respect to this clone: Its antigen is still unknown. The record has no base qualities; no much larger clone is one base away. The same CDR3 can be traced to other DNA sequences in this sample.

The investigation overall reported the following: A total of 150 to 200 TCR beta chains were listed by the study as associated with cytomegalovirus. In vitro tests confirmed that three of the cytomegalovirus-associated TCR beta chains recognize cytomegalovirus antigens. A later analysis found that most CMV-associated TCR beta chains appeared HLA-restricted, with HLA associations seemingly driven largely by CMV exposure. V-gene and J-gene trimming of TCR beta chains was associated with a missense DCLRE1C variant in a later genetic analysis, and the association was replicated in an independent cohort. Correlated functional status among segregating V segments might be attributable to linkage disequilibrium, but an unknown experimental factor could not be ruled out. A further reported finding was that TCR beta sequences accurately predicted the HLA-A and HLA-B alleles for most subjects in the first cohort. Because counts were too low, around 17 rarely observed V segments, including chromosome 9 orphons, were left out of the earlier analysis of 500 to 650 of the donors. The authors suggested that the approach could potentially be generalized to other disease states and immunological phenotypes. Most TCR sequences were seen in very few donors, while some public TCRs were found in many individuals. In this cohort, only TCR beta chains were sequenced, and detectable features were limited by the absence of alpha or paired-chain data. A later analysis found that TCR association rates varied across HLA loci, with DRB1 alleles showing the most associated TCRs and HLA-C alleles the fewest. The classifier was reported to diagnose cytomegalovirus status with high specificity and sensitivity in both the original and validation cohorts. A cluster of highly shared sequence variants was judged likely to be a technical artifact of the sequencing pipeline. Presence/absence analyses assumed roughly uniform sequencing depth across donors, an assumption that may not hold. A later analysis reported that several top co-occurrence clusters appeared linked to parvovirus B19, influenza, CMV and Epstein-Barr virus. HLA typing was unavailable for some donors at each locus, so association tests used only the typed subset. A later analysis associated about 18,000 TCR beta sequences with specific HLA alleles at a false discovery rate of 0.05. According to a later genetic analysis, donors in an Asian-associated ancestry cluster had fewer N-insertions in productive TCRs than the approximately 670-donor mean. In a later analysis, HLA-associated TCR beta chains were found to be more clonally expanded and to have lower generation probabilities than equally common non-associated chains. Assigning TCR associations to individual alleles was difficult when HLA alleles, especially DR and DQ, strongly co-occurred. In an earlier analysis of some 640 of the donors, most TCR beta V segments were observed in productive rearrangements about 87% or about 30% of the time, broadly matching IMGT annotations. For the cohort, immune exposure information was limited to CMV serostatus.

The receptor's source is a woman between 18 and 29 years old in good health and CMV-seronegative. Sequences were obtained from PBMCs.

The CDR3 amino acid sequence is: CASSTGEGAYEQYF. The bases read TGTGCCAGCAGCACCGGAGAGGGGGCATACGAGCAGTACTTC. In this chain, TRBV21-1 is recombined with TRBJ2-7; no check of the table's D call, TRBD1, against the DNA was made. TRBV21-1 is a known pseudogene. From the cysteine up to the phenylalanine, the CDR3 has a length of 14 residues. Only the CDR3 DNA stays, 42 bases, in frame from base 1.